This T cell receptor beta chain was recovered during a study of CD8 T cells in Susac syndrome. The TEMRA cells underwent FACS enrichment, while the CD8+ and CD4+ T cells underwent negative isolation. With regard to this clonotype: As yet, its antigen is unknown.

This CDR3 contains 15 residues. Germline V gene sequence: CDR1 MRHNA, CDR2 SNTAGT. Trimming at V came to 4 bases and at J to 3 bases, leaving 5 bases not matched to a gene. The study's findings and limits: Susac-specific public clones were found in both the total CD8+ and the CD8+ TEMRA repertoires, with around 17 in the former and about five in the latter.

The RNA, roughly 0.5 to 1 ug, was put through reverse transcription using random hexamers. The immunoSEQ assay covered 54 Vbeta and 13 Jbeta segments for CDR3. Via MiXCR, TCRdb re-called the immunoSEQ multiplex PCR reads, giving one row per CDR3 protein. This table holds some 110,000 distinct CDR3 sequences, 94% found once. This sequence was found in a human donor with Susac syndrome. Sequencing was done on a sample of CD8+ T cells from PBMCs. This chain uses TRBV6-4 with TRBJ2-1, with 8 positions matching TRBD1. CDR3 in amino acids: CASSASGGSYNEQFF. DNA of the CDR3: TGTGCCAGCAGTGCCTCAGGGGGCAGCTACAATGAGCAGTTCTTC.